These 3 T cell receptor beta chains were sequenced from one sample in a study of OX40 agonist ivuxolimab in advanced cancers. Some clones are missing from TCRdb's copy, which holds only in-frame ones; the method was immunoSEQ multiplex PCR. This sample yields 77,000 or so clones, of which approximately 89% are seen a single time; approximately 2% belongs to the top ten. The specimen comprised CD4+ or CD8+ T cells sorted from blood, sampled in a trial of the OX40 agonist ivuxolimab. The source is an adult with an advanced solid tumor such as melanoma, head and neck, liver or kidney cancer.

This clone showed up just once. V usage is TRBV25-1 and J usage is TRBJ1-2; 9 nucleotides agree with TRBD1. The germline V gene has CDR1 MGHDK and CDR2 SYGVNS. The CDR3 contains 14 residues. V lost 5 bases, J lost 8 bases, and 9 bases stayed unmatched. The CDR3 bases are TGTGCCAGCAGTCCCCCCAGACAGGGGGGAGGCTACACCTTC. Translation: CASSPPRQGGGYTF.

The V gene is TRBV10-3, the J gene TRBJ2-5; TRBD1 agrees at 7 bases. V trimming: 6 bases; J trimming: 0 bases; junction bases outside the gene matches: 7. Germline V lookup: CDR1 ENHRY, CDR2 SYGVKD. This CDR3 is built from 15 residues. CDR3 bases: TGTGCCATCAGGCGCCGGGACAGCGACCAAGAGACCCAGTACTTC. Translating it yields CAIRRRDSDQETQYF.

The chain employs TRBV30 and TRBJ2-7; D unclear. Trimming took off 1 base at V and 7 bases at J, with 17 bases between the two ends. CDR1 and CDR2 from the germline V gene are GTSNPN and SVGIG (reference sequence). The CDR3 covers 14 residues. Written as DNA, the CDR3 is TGTGCCTGGAGTGGGCAGGTTGGGAAGTGGGAGCAGTACTTC. Encoded protein: CAWSGQVGKWEQYF.